The 3 T cell receptor beta chains reported below all come from one sample, sequenced in a study of neurological immune-mediated disorders. TCRdb analysed the 5' RACE reads with MiXCR anew, one entry per CDR3 protein. The data show roughly 25,000 distinct CDR3 sequences, 5% to 7% seen once. The sample consisted of PBMCs. The receptors derive from a woman in her 40s in good health.

This clonotype came up many times. The gene calls are TRBV10-2 and TRBJ2-7; D is possibly TRBD1 (6 bases). Per the germline V gene, CDR1 is WSHSY and CDR2 is SAAADI. CDR3 length equals 13 residues. Trimming took 2 bases from V and 2 from J, leaving 7 bases between them. CDR3 DNA sequence: TGCGCCAGCAGTGAGCAGGGGCCCTACGAGCAGTACTTC. This gives the protein CASSEQGPYEQYF.

Many counts were recorded for this clonotype. The chain employs TRBV5-5 and TRBJ2-1; D unclear. This CDR3 spans 14 amino acids. CDR1 is SGHKS and CDR2 is YYEKEE in the germline V gene (reference sequence). V was shortened by 4 bases and J by 6 bases, with 14 bases between the two germline ends. CDR3 in DNA: TGTGCCAGCAGCACGGGCCCACTCACCAATGAGCAGTTCTTC. Encoded protein: CASSTGPLTNEQFF. The full variable domain, rest sourced from reference TRBV5-5 and TRBJ2-1, is DAGVTQSPTHLIKTRGQQVTLRCSPISGHKSVSWYQQVLGQGPQFIFQYYEKEERGRGNFPDRFSARQFPNYSSELNVNALLLGDSALYLCASSTGPLTNEQFFGPGTRLTVL.

Many counts were recorded for this clonotype. The chain carries TRBV7-2 and TRBJ2-1; D is perhaps TRBD1 (5 bases). Germline CDR1 reads SGHTA; CDR2 reads FQGNSA. V was pared by 4 bases and J by 12 bases, with 13 bases between. The CDR3 is 12 amino acids. CDR3 sequence reads: CASSYDQGAQFF. The CDR3 nucleotides are TGTGCCAGCAGCTACGACCAGGGCGCGCAGTTCTTC.